This T cell receptor (beta chain) was identified during a study of control samples from healthy donors and cancer patients. V lost 0 bases, J lost 4 bases, and 15 bases lay in between. The CDR3 is 16 amino acids. CDR1 is LNHNV and CDR2 is YYDKDF in the germline V gene (reference sequence). Sequenced by immunoSEQ multiplex PCR; TCRdb stores in-frame clones only, minus some. Found here are approximately 81,000 clones, 90% to 95% of them singletons; the top ten hold about 5%. This sequence joins TRBV15 and TRBJ1-2; perhaps TRBD1 as D (5 bases). The receptor's source is a woman between 18 and 29 years old in good health. The sample consisted of blood. Here the CDR3 DNA reads TGTGCCACCAGCAGAGACGAGGAGGGGTCGGTCTATGGCTACACCTTC. This gives the protein CATSRDEEGSVYGYTF.